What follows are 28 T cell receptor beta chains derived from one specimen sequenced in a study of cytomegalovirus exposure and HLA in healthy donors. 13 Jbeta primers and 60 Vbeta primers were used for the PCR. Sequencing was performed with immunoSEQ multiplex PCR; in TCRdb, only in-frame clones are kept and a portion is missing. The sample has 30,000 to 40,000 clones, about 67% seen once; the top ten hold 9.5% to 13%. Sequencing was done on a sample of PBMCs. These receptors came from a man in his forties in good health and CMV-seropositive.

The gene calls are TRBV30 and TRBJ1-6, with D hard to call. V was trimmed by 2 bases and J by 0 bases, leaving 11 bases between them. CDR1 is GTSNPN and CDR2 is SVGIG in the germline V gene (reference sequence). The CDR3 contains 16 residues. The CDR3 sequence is CAWSLSGSSYNSPLHF. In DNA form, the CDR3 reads TGTGCCTGGAGTCTTTCGGGGAGCTCCTATAATTCACCCCTCCACTTT. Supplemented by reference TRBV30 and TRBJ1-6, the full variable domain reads SQTIHQWPATLVQPVGSPLSLECTVEGTSNPNLYWYRQAAGRGLQLLFYSVGIGQISSEVPQNLSASRPQDRQFILSSKKLLLSDSGFYLCAWSLSGSSYNSPLHFGNGTRLTVT.

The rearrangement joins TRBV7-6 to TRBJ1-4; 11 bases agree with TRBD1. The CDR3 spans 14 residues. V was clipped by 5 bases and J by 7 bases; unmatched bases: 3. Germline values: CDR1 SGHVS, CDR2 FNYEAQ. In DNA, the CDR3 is TGTGCCAGCAGCCGGACAGGGGGCAGTGAAAAACTGTTTTTT. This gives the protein CASSRTGGSEKLFF.

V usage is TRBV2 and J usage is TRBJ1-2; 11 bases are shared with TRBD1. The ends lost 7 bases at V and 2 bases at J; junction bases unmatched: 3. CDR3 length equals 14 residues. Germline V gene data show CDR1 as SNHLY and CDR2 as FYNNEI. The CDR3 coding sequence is TGTGCCAGCAACCGGGACAGGGGGAACTATGGCTACACCTTC. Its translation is CASNRDRGNYGYTF.

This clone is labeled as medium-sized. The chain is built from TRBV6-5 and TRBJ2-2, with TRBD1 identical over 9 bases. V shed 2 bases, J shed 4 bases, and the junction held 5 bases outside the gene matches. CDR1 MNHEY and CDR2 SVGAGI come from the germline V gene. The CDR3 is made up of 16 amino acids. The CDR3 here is CASSYGDRAFTGELFF. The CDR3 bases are TGTGCCAGCAGTTACGGGGACAGGGCCTTCACCGGGGAGCTGTTTTTT.

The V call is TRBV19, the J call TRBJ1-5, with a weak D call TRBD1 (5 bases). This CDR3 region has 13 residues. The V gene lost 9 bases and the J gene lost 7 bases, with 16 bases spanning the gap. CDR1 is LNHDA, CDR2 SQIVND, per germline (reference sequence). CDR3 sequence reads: CASRGGAGQPQHF. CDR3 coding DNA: TGTGCCAGCCGCGGGGGAGCTGGACAGCCCCAGCATTTT. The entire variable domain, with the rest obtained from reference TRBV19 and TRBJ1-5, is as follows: DGGITQSPKYLFRKEGQNVTLSCEQNLNHDAMYWYRQDPGQGLRLIYYSQIVNDFQKGDIAEGYSVSREKKESFPLTVTSAQKNPTAFYLCASRGGAGQPQHFGDGTRLSIL.

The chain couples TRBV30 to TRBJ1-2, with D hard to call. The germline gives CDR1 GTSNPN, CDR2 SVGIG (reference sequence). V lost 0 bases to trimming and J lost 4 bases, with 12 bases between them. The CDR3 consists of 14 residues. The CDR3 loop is CAWSVDGVGYGYTF. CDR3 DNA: TGTGCCTGGAGTGTAGACGGGGTGGGCTATGGCTACACCTTC.

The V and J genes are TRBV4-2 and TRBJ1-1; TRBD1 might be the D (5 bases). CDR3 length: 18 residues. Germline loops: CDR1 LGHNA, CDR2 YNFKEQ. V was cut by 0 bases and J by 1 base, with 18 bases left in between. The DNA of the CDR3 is TGTGCCAGCAGCCAAGAGGAGGGTGGAGCAGGGCAGAACACTGAAGCTTTCTTT. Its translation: CASSQEEGGAGQNTEAFF.

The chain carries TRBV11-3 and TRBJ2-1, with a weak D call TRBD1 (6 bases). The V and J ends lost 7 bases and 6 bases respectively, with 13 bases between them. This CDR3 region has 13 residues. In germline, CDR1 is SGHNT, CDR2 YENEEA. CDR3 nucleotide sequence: TGTGCCAGCAAACAGGGTTGGGGCAATGAGCAGTTCTTC. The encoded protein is CASKQGWGNEQFF.

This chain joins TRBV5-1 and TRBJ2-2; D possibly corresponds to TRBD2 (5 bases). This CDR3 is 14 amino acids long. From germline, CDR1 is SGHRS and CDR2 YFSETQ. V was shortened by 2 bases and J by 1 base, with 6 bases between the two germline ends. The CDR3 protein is CASSLRGNTGELFF. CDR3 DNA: TGCGCCAGCAGCTTACGGGGGAACACCGGGGAGCTGTTTTTT. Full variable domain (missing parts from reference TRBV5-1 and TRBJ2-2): KAGVTQTPRYLIKTRGQQVTLSCSPISGHRSVSWYQQTPGQGLQFLFEYFSETQRNKGNFPGRFSGRQFSNSRSEMNVSTLELGDSALYLCASSLRGNTGELFFGEGSRLTVL.

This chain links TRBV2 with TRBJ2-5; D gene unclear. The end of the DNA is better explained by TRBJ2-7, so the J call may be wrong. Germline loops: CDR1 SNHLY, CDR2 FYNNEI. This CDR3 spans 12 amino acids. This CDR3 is CASSPLSYEQYF. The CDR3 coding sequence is TGTGCCAGCAGCCCCCTCTCCTACGAGCAGTACTTC.

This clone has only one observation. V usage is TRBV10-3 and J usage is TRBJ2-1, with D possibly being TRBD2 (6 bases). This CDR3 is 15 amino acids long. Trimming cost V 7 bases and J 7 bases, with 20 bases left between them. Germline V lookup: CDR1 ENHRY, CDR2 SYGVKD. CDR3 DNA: TGTGCCATCATGGACGGCGGGGATACCCGGAATGAGCAGTTCTTC. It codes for CAIMDGGDTRNEQFF.

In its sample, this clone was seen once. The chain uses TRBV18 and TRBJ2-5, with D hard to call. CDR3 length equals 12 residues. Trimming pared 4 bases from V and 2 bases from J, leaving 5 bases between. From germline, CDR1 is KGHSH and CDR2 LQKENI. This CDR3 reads CASSRLQETQYF. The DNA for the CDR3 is TGTGCCAGCTCACGTTTACAAGAGACCCAGTACTTC.

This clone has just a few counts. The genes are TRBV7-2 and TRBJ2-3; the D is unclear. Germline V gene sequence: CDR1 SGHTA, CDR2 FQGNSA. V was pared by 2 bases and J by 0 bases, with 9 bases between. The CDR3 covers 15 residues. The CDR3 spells CASSLLAQSTDTQYF. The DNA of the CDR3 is TGTGCCAGCAGCTTACTGGCCCAGAGCACAGATACGCAGTATTTT.

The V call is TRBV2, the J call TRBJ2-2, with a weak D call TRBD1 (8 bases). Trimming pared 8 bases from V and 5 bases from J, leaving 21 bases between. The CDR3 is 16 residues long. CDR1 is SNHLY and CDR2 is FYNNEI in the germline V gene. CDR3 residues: CASESGTGVWTGELFF. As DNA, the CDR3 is TGTGCCAGCGAAAGCGGGACAGGCGTCTGGACCGGGGAGCTGTTTTTT.

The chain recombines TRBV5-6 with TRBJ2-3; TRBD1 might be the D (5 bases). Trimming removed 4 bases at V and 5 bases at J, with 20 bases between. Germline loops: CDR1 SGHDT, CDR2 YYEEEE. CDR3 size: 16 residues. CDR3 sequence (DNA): TGTGCCAGCAGCCCAGGGCTCGGCCAGGGATTAGATACGCAGTATTTT. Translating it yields CASSPGLGQGLDTQYF.

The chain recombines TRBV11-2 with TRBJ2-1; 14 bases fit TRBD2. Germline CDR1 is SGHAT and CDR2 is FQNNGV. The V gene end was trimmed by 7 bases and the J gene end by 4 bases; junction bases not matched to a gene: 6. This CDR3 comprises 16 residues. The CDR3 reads CASMGTSGGFYNEQFF. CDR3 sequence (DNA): TGTGCCAGCATGGGGACTAGCGGGGGTTTTTACAATGAGCAGTTCTTC.

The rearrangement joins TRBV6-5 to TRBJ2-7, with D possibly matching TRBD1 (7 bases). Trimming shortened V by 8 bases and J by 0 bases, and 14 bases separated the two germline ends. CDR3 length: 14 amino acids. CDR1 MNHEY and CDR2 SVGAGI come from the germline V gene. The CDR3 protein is CASGTGDSSYEQYF. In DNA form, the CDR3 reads TGTGCCAGCGGGACGGGGGACAGCTCCTACGAGCAGTACTTC.

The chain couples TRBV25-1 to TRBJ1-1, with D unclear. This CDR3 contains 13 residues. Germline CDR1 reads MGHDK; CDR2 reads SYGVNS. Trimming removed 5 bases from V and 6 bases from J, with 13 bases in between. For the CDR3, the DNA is TGTGCCAGCAGTAGAGGAGGTTACGCTGAAGCTTTCTTT. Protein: CASSRGGYAEAFF.

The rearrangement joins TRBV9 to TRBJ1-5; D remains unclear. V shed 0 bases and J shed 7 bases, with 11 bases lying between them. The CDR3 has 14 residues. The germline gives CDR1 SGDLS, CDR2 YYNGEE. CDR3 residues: CASSVDGVAQPQHF. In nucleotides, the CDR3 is TGTGCCAGCAGCGTAGACGGGGTGGCCCAGCCCCAGCATTTT.

As DNA, the CDR3 is TGCGCCAGCAGCTTAGGGACAGGCTTCTACGAGCAGTACTTC. Translating it yields CASSLGTGFYEQYF. The genes are TRBV5-1 and TRBJ2-7; 8 bases line up with TRBD1. Per the germline V gene, CDR1 is SGHRS and CDR2 is YFSETQ. The CDR3 spans 14 residues. The V and J ends lost 2 bases and 3 bases, in that order; junction bases with no gene match: 4.

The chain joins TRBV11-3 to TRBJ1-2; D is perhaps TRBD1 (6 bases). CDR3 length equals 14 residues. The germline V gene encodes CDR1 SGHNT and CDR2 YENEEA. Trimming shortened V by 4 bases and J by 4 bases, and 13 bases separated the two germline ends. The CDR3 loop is CASSSRGTVYGYTF. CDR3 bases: TGTGCCAGCAGCTCCAGGGGTACGGTCTATGGCTACACCTTC. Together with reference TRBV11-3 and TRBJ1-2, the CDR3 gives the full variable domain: EAGVVQSPRYKIIEKKQPVAFWCNPISGHNTLYWYLQNLGQGPELLIRYENEEAVDDSQLPKDRFSAERLKGVDSTLKIQPAELGDSAVYLCASSSRGTVYGYTFGSGTRLTVV.

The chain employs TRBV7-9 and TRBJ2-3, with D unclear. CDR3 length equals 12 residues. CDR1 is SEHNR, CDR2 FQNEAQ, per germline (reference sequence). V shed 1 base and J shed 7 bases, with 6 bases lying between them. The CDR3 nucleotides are TGTGCCAGCAGCTTAGAACAGCATACGCAGTATTTT. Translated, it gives CASSLEQHTQYF.

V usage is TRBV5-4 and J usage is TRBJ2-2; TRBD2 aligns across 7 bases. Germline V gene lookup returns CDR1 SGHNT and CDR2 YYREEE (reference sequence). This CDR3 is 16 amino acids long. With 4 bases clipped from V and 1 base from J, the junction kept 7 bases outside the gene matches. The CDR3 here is CASSGRALGNTGELFF. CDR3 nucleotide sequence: TGTGCCAGCAGCGGGAGGGCCCTGGGGAACACCGGGGAGCTGTTTTTT.

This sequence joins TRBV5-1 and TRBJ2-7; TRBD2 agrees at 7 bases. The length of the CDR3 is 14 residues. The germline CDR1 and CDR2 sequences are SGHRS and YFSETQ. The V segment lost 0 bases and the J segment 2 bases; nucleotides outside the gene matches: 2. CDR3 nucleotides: TGCGCCAGCAGCTTGGTGGGGGGGACCTACGAGCAGTACTTC. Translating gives CASSLVGGTYEQYF. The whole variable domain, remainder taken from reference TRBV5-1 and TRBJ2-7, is KAGVTQTPRYLIKTRGQQVTLSCSPISGHRSVSWYQQTPGQGLQFLFEYFSETQRNKGNFPGRFSGRQFSNSRSEMNVSTLELGDSALYLCASSLVGGTYEQYFGPGTRLTVT.

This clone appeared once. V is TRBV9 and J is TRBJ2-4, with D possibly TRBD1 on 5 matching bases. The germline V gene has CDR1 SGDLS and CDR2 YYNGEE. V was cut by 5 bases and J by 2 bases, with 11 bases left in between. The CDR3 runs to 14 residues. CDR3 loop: CASSPQGTKNIQYF. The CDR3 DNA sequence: TGTGCCAGCAGTCCCCAGGGAACCAAAAACATTCAGTACTTC. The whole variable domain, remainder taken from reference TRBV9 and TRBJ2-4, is DSGVTQTPKHLITATGQRVTLRCSPRSGDLSVYWYQQSLDQGLQFLIQYYNGEERAKGNILERFSAQQFPDLHSELNLSSLELGDSALYFCASSPQGTKNIQYFGAGTRLSVL.

The CDR3 DNA follows: TGTGCCAGCAGCTTAGTCCAGGGCACGAACACTGAAGCTTTCTTT. Protein product: CASSLVQGTNTEAFF. The gene calls are TRBV7-9 and TRBJ1-1; D may be TRBD1 (5 bases). The germline CDR1 and CDR2 sequences are SEHNR and FQNEAQ (reference sequence). This CDR3 is 15 amino acids long. Between the trimmed V and J ends, which lost 1 base and 1 base, there was a span of 10 bases.

CDR3 DNA: TGTGCCAGTAGTAGGACGGGGAACTATGGCTACACCTTC. Protein sequence: CASSRTGNYGYTF. This chain links TRBV19 with TRBJ1-2; D unclear. Trimming left V 4 bases short and J 2 bases short, with 8 bases between. Germline lookup yields CDR1 LNHDA and CDR2 SQIVND (reference sequence). The CDR3 sequence is 13 residues long.

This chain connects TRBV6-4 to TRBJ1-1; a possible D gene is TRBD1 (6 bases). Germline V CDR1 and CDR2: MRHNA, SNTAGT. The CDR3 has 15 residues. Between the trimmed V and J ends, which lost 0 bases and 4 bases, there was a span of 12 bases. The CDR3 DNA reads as TGTGCCAGCAGTGACTCGGAGACAGGCGGCACTGAAGCTTTCTTT. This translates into CASSDSETGGTEAFF.